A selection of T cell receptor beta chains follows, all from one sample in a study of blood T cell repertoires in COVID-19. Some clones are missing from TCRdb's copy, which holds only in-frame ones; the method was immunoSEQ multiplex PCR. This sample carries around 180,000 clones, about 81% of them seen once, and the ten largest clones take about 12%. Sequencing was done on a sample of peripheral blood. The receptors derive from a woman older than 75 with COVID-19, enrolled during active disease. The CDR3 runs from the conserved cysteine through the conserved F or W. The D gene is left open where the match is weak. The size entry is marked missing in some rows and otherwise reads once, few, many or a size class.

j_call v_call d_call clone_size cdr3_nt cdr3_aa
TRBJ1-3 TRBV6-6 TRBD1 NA TGTGCCAGCAGTCCCCAAGTTAAACAGGGGTTTGTTGGAAACACCATATATTTT CASSPQVKQGFVGNTIYF
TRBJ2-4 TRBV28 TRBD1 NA TGTGCCAGCAGTATCCCCTCCTCGACAGGGAAAAACATTCAGTACTTC CASSIPSSTGKNIQYF
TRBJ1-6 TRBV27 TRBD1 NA TGTGCCAGCAGCGCTAATTTAGGGACAGCCAATTCACCCCTCCACTTT CASSANLGTANSPLHF
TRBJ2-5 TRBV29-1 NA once TGCAGCGTTCCCTCCCCAACCATAAACTCCGGACAGTGGGAGACCCAGTACTTC CSVPSPTINSGQWETQYF
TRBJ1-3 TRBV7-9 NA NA TGTGCCAGCAGCAGGACACCTGGAAACACCATATATTTT CASSRTPGNTIYF
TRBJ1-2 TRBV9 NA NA TGTGCCAGCAGCGTAGCGCGCCAAAGCGGCTACACCTTC CASSVARQSGYTF
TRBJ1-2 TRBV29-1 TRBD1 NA TGCAGCGTTGGGACAGGGGTCTATGGCTACACCTTC CSVGTGVYGYTF
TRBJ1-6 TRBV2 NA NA TGTGCCAGCAGTCTCGGGACATCTTATAATTCACCCCTCCACTTT CASSLGTSYNSPLHF
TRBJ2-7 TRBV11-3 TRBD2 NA TGTGCCAGCAGCGCCCTCCGAGCGGGGTGGGAGCAGTACTTC CASSALRAGWEQYF
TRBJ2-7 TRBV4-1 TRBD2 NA TGCGCCAGCAGCCACCCCTGGACTAGCGGGATCTACGAGCAGTACTTC CASSHPWTSGIYEQYF
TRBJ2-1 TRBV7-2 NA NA TGTGCCAGCAGCTTTATAAGGGGGGGCCTTGATGAGCAGTTCTTC CASSFIRGGLDEQFF
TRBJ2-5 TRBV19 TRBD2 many TGTGCCAGTAGTATAGCTGGTAGCGGGCCACAAGAGACCCAGTACTTC CASSIAGSGPQETQYF
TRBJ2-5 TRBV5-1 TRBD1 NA TGCGCCAGCAGCCCTGATGGGCTACAGGGGGCCCAGTACTTC CASSPDGLQGAQYF
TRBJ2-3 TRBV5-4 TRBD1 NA TGTGCCAGCAGCCGGGACAGCACTAGCACAGATACGCAGTATTTT CASSRDSTSTDTQYF
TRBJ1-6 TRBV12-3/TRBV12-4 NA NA TGTGCCAGCAGTAATTCTTATAATTCACCCCTCCACTTT CASSNSYNSPLHF
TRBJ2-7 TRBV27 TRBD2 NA TGTGCCAGCAGCTGGGGACTAGCTGGGTACGAGCAGTACTTC CASSWGLAGYEQYF
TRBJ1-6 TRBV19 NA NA TGTGCCAGCCGAGGGAATTCACCCCTCCACTTT CASRGNSPLHF
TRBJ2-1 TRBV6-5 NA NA TGTGCCAGCAGCCCGGGACACTCCTACAATGAGCAGTTCTTC CASSPGHSYNEQFF
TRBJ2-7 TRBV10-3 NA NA TGTGCCATCACCGACGGGGATTCTTATTACGAGCAGTACTTC CAITDGDSYYEQYF
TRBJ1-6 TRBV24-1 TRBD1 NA TGTGCCACCAGTGAATACAGGACAGGTGAGAGCTCCTATAATTCACCCCTCCACTTT CATSEYRTGESSYNSPLHF
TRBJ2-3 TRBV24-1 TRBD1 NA TGTGCCACCAGTGATCCGGGACAGGGGGCGGGTACGCAGTATTTT CATSDPGQGAGTQYF
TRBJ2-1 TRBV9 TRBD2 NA TGTGCCAGCAGCCCGGGGGGGGACAATGAGCAGTTCTTC CASSPGGDNEQFF
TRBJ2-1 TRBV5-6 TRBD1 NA TGTGCCAGCAGCTTGGGGACAGGGAAGCCAGTCTCCTACAATGAGCAGTTCTTC CASSLGTGKPVSYNEQFF
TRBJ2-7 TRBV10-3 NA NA TGTGCCATCAAGGCAGACAACTCCTACGAGCAGTACTTC CAIKADNSYEQYF
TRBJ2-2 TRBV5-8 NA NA TGTGCCAGCAGCTTGGTGCGGGGTACCGGGGAGCTGTTTTTT CASSLVRGTGELFF
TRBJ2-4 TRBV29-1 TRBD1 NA TGCAGCGTCGAAACCGGGACAGGGTTCCTTCTAGCCAAAAACATTCAGTACTTC CSVETGTGFLLAKNIQYF
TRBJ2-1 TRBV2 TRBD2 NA TGTGCCAGCATTAGGCGGGGGGGCCGTAATGAGCAGTTCTTC CASIRRGGRNEQFF
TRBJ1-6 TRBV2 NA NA TGTGCCAGCAGTCTCTTTATCTCCGGCGGTAATTCACCCCTCCACTTT CASSLFISGGNSPLHF
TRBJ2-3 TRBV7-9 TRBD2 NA TGTGCCAGCACGACTAGCGGGAGCACAGATACGCAGTATTTT CASTTSGSTDTQYF
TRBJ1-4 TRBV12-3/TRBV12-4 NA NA TGTGCCAGCAGTTTCAGAGGGGGAGAAAAACTGTTTTTT CASSFRGGEKLFF
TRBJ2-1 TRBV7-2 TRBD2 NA TGTGCCAGCAGCGCCCAGCGGGGGTATAATGATGAGCAGTTCTTC CASSAQRGYNDEQFF
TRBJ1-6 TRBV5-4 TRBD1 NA TGTGCCAGCACTGGGACAGATTATAATTCACCCCTCCACTTT CASTGTDYNSPLHF
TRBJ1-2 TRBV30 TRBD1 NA TGTGCCTGGAATCTGGGACAGGACGGCTATGGCTACACCTTC CAWNLGQDGYGYTF
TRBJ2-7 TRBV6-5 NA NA TGTGCCAGCAGTCCACCGGGACTTCGCTACGAGCAGTACTTC CASSPPGLRYEQYF
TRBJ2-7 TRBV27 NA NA TGTGCCAGCAGTTCCCGCCCAGGGGGGACCTACGAGCAGTACTTC CASSSRPGGTYEQYF
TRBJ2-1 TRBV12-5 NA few TGTGCTAGTGGTTTGATGGGGGCGGACTACAATGAGCAGTTCTTC CASGLMGADYNEQFF
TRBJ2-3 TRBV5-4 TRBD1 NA TGTGCCAGCAGCTTCCGGGACAGTTCTAGCACAGATACGCAGTATTTT CASSFRDSSSTDTQYF
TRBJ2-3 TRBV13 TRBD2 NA TGTGCCAGCAGCCCAACCGCCTGGGGACTAGCGGGGGGGCCGGACCCAGATACGCAGTATTTT CASSPTAWGLAGGPDPDTQYF
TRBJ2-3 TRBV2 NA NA TGTGCCAGCAGTGGGGTGGGCCAGCCAGATACGCAGTATTTT CASSGVGQPDTQYF
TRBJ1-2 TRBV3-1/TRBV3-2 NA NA TGTGCCAGCAGCAAAGACCTGGCCTATGGCTACACCTTC CASSKDLAYGYTF